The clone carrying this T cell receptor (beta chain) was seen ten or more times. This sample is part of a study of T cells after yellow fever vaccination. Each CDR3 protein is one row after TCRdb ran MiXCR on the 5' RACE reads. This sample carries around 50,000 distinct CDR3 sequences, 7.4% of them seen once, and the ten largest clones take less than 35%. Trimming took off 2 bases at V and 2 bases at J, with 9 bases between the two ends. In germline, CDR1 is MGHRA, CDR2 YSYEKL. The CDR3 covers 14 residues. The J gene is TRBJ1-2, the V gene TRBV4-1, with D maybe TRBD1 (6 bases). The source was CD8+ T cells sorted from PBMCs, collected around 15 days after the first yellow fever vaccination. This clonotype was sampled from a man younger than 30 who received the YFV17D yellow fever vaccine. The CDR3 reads CASSQITGNYGYTF. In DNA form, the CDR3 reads TGCGCCAGCAGCCAAATCACAGGGAACTATGGCTACACCTTC.